The entry below gives a single T cell receptor beta chain sequence along with its context. What it recognizes is unknown. The data were taken from a study of OX40 agonist ivuxolimab in advanced cancers. Study details: Hepatocellular carcinoma, melanoma, renal cell or head and neck cancer was diagnosed in the dose-escalation patients. From 23 to 79 years was the age range, with a mean of 60 years, and around 84% were male. Whole-study findings and limits: Researchers report that CD8+ T cells had, on average, more expanded clones than CD4+. Expanded peripheral T-cell antigen specificity went undetermined.

Per the germline V gene, CDR1 is GTSNPN and CDR2 is SVGIG (reference sequence). Trimming removed 5 bases from V and 5 bases from J; junction bases left unmatched: 14. The CDR3 runs 17 residues. Here immunoSEQ multiplex PCR was the method, and the copy in TCRdb shows in-frame clones only, minus some. This table has around 10,000 clones, approximately 79% appearing once. The chain joins TRBV30 to TRBJ2-2; 10 bases align to TRBD2. Sequences were derived from CD4+ or CD8+ T cells sorted from blood, sampled in a trial of the OX40 agonist ivuxolimab. This receptor was taken from an adult with an advanced solid tumor such as melanoma, head and neck, liver or kidney cancer. CDR3 sequence reads: CAWGEGLAGVWTGELFF. The CDR3 DNA reads TGTGCCTGGGGAGAGGGGCTAGCGGGAGTATGGACCGGGGAGCTGTTTTTT.